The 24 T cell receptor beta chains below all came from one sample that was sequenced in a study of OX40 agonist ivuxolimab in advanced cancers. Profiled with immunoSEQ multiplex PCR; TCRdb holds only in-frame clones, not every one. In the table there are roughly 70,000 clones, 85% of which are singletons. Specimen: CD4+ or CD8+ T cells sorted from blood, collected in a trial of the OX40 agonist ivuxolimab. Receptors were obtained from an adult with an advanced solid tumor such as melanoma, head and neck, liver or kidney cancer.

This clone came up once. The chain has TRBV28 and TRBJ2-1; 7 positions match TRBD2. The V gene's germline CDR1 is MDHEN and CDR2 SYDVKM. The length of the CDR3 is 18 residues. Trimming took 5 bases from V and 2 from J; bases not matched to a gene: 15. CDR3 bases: TGTGCCAGCAGTCTAGCCCAGAGGGGAGGGAGGGCCTACAATGAGCAGTTCTTC. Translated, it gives CASSLAQRGGRAYNEQFF.

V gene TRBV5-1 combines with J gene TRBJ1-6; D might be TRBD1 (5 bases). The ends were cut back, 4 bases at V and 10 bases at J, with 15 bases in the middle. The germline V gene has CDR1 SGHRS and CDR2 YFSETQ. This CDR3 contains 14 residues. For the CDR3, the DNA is TGCGCCAGCAGCCCGTGGGGGGGAGAATCACCCCTCCACTTT. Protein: CASSPWGGESPLHF.

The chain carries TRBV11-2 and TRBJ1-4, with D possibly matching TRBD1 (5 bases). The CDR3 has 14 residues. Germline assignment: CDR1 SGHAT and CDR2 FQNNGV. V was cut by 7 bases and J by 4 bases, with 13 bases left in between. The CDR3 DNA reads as TGTGCCAGCACCCACGACAGTGGTAATGAAAAACTGTTTTTT. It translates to CASTHDSGNEKLFF.

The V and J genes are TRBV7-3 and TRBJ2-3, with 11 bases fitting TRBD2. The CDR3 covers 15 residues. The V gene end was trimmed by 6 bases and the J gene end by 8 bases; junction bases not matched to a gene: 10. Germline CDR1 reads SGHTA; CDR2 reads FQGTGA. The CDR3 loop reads CASSLTSGSEVTQYF. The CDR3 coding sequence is TGTGCCAGCAGTCTCACTAGCGGGAGTGAGGTTACGCAGTATTTT.

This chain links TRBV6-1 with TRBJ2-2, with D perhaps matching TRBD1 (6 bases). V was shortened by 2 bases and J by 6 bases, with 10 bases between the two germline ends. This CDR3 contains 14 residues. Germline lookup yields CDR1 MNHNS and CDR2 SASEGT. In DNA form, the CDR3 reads TGTGCCAGCAGTGAACAGGGGTGGGCCGGGGAGCTGTTTTTT. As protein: CASSEQGWAGELFF.

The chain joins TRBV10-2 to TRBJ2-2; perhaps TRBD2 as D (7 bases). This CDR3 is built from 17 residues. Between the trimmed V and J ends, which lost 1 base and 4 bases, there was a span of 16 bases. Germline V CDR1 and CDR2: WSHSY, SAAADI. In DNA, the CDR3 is TGCGCCAGCAGTGAGTACGTACGCGGGGGCCGCACCGGGGAGCTGTTTTTT. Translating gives CASSEYVRGGRTGELFF.

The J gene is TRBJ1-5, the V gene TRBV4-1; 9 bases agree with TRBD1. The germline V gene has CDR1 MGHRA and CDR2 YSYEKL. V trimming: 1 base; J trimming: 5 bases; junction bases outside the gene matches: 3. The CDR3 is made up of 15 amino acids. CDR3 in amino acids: CASSQGDRDDQPQHF. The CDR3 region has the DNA TGCGCCAGCAGCCAAGGGGACAGGGATGATCAGCCCCAGCATTTT.

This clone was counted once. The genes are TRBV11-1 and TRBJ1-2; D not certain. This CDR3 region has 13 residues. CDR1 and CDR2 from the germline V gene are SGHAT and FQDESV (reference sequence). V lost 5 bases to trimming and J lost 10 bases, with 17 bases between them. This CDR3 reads CASSRRILEDYTF. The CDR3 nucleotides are TGTGCCAGCAGCCGTCGTATATTAGAGGACTACACCTTC.

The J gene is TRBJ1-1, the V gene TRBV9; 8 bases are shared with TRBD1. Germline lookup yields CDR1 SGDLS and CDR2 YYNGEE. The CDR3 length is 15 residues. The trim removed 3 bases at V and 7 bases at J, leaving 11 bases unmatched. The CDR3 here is CASSASGTGGREAFF. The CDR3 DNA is TGTGCCAGCAGCGCGAGTGGGACAGGCGGACGTGAAGCTTTCTTT.

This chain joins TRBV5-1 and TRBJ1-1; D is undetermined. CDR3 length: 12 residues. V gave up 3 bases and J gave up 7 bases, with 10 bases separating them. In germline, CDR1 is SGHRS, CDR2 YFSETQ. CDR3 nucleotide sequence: TGCGCCAGCAGCTCCGATACGGGTGAAGCTTTCTTT. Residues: CASSSDTGEAFF.

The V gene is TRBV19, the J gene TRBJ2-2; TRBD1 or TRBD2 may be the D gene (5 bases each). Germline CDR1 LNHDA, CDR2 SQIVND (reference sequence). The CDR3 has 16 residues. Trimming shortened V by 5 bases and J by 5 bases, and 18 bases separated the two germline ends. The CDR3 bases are TGTGCCAGTAGTCCCGAACACAGGACGGGAACCGGGGAGCTGTTTTTT. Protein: CASSPEHRTGTGELFF. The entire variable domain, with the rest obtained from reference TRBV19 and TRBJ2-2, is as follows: DGGITQSPKYLFRKEGQNVTLSCEQNLNHDAMYWYRQDPGQGLRLIYYSQIVNDFQKGDIAEGYSVSREKKESFPLTVTSAQKNPTAFYLCASSPEHRTGTGELFFGEGSRLTVL.

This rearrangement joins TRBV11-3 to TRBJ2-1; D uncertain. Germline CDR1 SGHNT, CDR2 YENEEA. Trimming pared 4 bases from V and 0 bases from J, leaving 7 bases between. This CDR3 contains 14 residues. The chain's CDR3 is CASSSQSSYNEQFF. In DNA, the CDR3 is TGTGCCAGCAGCTCCCAGAGCTCCTACAATGAGCAGTTCTTC. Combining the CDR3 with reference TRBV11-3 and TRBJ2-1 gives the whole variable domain EAGVVQSPRYKIIEKKQPVAFWCNPISGHNTLYWYLQNLGQGPELLIRYENEEAVDDSQLPKDRFSAERLKGVDSTLKIQPAELGDSAVYLCASSSQSSYNEQFFGPGTRLTVL.

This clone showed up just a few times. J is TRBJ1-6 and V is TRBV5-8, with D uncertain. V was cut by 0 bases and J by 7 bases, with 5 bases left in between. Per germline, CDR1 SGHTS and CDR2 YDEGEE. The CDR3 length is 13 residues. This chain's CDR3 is CASSLVRNSPLHF. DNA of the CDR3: TGTGCCAGCAGCTTGGTCAGGAATTCACCCCTCCACTTT.

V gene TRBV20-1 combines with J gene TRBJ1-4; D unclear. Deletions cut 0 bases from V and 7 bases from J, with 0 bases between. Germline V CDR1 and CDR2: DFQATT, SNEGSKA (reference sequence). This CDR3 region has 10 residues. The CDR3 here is CSARDEKLFF. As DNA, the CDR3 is TGCAGTGCTAGAGATGAAAAACTGTTTTTT.

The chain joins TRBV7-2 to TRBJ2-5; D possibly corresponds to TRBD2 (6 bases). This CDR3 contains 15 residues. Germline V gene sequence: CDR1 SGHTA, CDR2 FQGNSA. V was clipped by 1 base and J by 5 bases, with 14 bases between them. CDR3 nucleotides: TGTGCCAGCAGCTTAGATGGGGGAGGTTCGGAGACCCAGTACTTC. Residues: CASSLDGGGSETQYF.

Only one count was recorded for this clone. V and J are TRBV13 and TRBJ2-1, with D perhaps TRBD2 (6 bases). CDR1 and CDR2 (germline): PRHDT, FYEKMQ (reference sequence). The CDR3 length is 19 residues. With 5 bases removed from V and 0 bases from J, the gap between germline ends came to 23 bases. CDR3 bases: TGTGCCAGCAGCCTCTATCAAAGGCGGGACTCGATCTCCTACAATGAGCAGTTCTTC. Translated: CASSLYQRRDSISYNEQFF.

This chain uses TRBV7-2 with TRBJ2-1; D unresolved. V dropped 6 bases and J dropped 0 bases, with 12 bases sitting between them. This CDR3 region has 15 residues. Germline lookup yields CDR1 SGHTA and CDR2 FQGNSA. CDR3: CASSSDQSSYNEQFF. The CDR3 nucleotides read TGTGCCAGCAGTTCCGACCAGAGCTCCTACAATGAGCAGTTCTTC.

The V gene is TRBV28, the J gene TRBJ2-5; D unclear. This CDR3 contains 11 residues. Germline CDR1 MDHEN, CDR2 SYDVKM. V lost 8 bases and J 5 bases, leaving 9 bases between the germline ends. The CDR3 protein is CASVGSETQYF. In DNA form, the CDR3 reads TGTGCCAGCGTAGGAAGTGAGACCCAGTACTTC.

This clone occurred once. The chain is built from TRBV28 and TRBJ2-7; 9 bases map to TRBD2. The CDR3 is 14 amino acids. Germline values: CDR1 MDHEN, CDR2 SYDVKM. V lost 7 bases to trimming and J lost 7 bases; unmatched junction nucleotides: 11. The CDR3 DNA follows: TGTGCCAGCACCCCGGCGGGAGGGCCGGGTGAGCAGTACTTC. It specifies CASTPAGGPGEQYF.

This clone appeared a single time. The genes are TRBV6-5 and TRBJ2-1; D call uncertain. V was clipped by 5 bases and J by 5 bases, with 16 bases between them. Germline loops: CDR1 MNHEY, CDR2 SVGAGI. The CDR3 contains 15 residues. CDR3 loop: CASSTLGAYNNEQFF. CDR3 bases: TGTGCCAGCAGTACCCTTGGAGCGTACAACAATGAGCAGTTCTTC.

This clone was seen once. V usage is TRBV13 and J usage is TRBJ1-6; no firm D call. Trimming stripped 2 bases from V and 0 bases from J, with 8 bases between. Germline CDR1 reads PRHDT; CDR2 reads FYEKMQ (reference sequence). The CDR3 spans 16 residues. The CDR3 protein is CASSLRGSSYNSPLHF. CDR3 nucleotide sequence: TGTGCCAGCAGCTTAAGAGGGAGCTCCTATAATTCACCCCTCCACTTT.

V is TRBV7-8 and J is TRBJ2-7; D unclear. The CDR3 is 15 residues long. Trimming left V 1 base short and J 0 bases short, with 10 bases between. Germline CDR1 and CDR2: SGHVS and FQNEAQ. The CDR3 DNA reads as TGTGCCAGCAGCTTAGTCCGAGACCCCTCCTACGAGCAGTACTTC. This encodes CASSLVRDPSYEQYF.

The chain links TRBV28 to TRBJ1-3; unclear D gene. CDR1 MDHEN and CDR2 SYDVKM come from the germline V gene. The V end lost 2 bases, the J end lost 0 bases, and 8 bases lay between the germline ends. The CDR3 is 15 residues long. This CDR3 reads CASSLTLLSGNTIYF. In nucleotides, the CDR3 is TGTGCCAGCAGTTTAACCCTTCTCTCTGGAAACACCATATATTTT.

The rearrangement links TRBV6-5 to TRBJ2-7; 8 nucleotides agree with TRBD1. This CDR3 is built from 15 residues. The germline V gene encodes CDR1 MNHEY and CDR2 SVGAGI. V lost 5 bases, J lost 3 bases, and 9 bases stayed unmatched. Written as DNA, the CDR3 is TGTGCCAGCAGTAGGTCGGGGACAGGATACTACGAGCAGTACTTC. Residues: CASSRSGTGYYEQYF.